This T cell receptor (beta chain) was profiled in a study of T cells in Graves' hyperthyroidism and ophthalmopathy. The germline V gene has CDR1 SGHVS and CDR2 FQNEAQ. Trimming removed 1 base from V and 14 bases from J; junction bases left unmatched: 6. The CDR3 length is 12 residues. Using RNA transcripts as the source, TCR beta CDR3 regions were amplified. HTBI primers drove first-round RT-PCR of the TCR CDR3. From the multiplex PCR reads, TCRdb called clonotypes with MiXCR, one entry per CDR3 protein. The sample records some 370,000 distinct CDR3 sequences, 17% being singletons. Study results and limitations: Separating ophthalmopathy from stable hyperthyroidism was achieved by a 13 V-J model.

As to this clonotype: Antigen specificity is unknown.

The clonotype originates from a woman aged 25 to 45 with Graves' hyperthyroidism that later progressed to Graves' ophthalmopathy. The gene calls are TRBV7-8 and TRBJ2-3; 7 bases are a match to TRBD2. The specimen sequenced was blood. The DNA of the CDR3 is TGTGCCAGCAGCTTAGACAGGACGGGGGGGTATTTT. It translates to CASSLDRTGGYF.